Following are 15 T cell receptor beta chains from one sample sequenced in a study of blood T cell repertoires in COVID-19. TCRdb keeps only in-frame clones here, not all; method: immunoSEQ multiplex PCR. This table holds about 490,000 clones, 70% to 90% found once. The sequenced sample consisted of peripheral blood. The receptor source for this set is a human donor in a cohort sampled during active COVID-19.

The chain is built from TRBV5-1 and TRBJ1-2, with TRBD1 matching over 11 bases. Trimming removed 0 bases from V and 7 bases from J; junction bases left unmatched: 5. Germline-derived CDR1 and CDR2 are SGHRS and YFSETQ. The CDR3 loop spans 15 amino acids. The CDR3 DNA sequence: TGCGCCAGCAGCTTGGGGACAGGGGGCGAAGGTGGCTACACCTTC. It encodes CASSLGTGGEGGYTF.

The J gene is TRBJ1-6, the V gene TRBV5-8; D remains ambiguous. Trimming took off 0 bases at V and 10 bases at J, with 14 bases between the two ends. There are 15 residues in the CDR3. CDR1 is SGHTS, CDR2 YDEGEE, per germline. CDR3 sequence reads: CASSLARHLTSPLHF. CDR3 DNA: TGTGCCAGCAGCTTGGCCCGACACCTGACATCACCCCTCCACTTT.

The chain links TRBV3-1 (or the pseudogene TRBV3-2) to TRBJ2-1; 8 bases are a match to TRBD2. The CDR3 consists of 18 residues. From germline, CDR1 is LGHDT and CDR2 YNNKEL (reference sequence). V lost 5 bases, J lost 0 bases, and 12 bases stayed unmatched. CDR3 in DNA: TGTGCCAGCAGCACCCTTAAGCCACTAGCGGTCTCCTACAATGAGCAGTTCTTC. Translated, it gives CASSTLKPLAVSYNEQFF.

The chain links TRBV7-8 to TRBJ2-7; 10 bases are a match to TRBD1. V shed 7 bases and J 5 bases; nucleotides not matched to a gene: 8. The CDR3 loop spans 14 amino acids. Looked up from germline, CDR1 is SGHVS and CDR2 is FQNEAQ. The CDR3 nucleotides read TGTGCCAGCACCCCATTAGGGACAGGGGACGAGCAGTACTTC. As protein: CASTPLGTGDEQYF.

This chain connects TRBV27 to TRBJ2-2, with TRBD1 identical over 7 bases. The CDR3 runs 15 residues. Trimming took 6 bases from V and 4 from J; bases not matched to a gene: 8. CDR1 and CDR2 from the germline V gene are MNHEY and SMNVEV (reference sequence). CDR3 sequence reads: CASRPGQRVTGELFF. The CDR3 DNA reads TGTGCCAGCAGGCCGGGACAGAGAGTCACCGGGGAGCTGTTTTTT.

This chain uses TRBV18 with TRBJ2-7, with no clear D. The V end was cut by 1 base, the J end by 7 bases, with 14 bases between. The CDR3 sequence is 14 residues long. From germline, CDR1 is KGHSH and CDR2 LQKENI. CDR3 sequence: CASSPQLEMMEQYF. CDR3 DNA sequence: TGTGCCAGCTCACCACAATTGGAGATGATGGAGCAGTACTTC. Combining the CDR3 with reference TRBV18 and TRBJ2-7 gives the whole variable domain NAGVMQNPRHLVRRRGQEARLRCSPMKGHSHVYWYRQLPEEGLKFMVYLQKENIIDESGMPKERFSAEFPKEGPSILRIQQVVRGDSAAYFCASSPQLEMMEQYFGPGTRLTVT.

The chain couples TRBV27 to TRBJ1-4; no definite D call. This CDR3 is 15 amino acids long. Germline CDR1 MNHEY, CDR2 SMNVEV (reference sequence). V was trimmed by 6 bases and J by 5 bases, leaving 16 bases between them. CDR3: CASSPQAAINEKLFF. The CDR3 region has the DNA TGTGCCAGCAGCCCTCAGGCAGCTATAAATGAAAAACTGTTTTTT.

This clone was observed a single time. The chain is built from TRBV9 and TRBJ2-2, with 11 bases aligning to TRBD2. This CDR3 spans 16 amino acids. CDR1 is SGDLS, CDR2 YYNGEE, per germline. V dropped 4 bases and J dropped 4; count of bases not matched to a gene: 6. CDR3 coding DNA: TGTGCCAGCAGCCCTACTAGCGGGAGCTCCACCGGGGAGCTGTTTTTT. Translated: CASSPTSGSSTGELFF.

The chain links TRBV19 to TRBJ2-2; no clear D. The CDR3 has 15 amino acids. V lost 5 bases and J 0 bases, leaving 10 bases between the germline ends. CDR1 is LNHDA, CDR2 SQIVND, per germline (reference sequence). In DNA, the CDR3 is TGTGCCAGTAGTCTTCAGTTCGCGAACACCGGGGAGCTGTTTTTT. It translates to CASSLQFANTGELFF.

J is TRBJ2-1 and V is TRBV6-6; D possibly corresponds to TRBD1 (5 bases). Trimming shortened V by 6 bases and J by 9 bases, and 15 bases separated the two germline ends. CDR3 length equals 13 residues. The V gene's germline CDR1 is MNHNY and CDR2 SVGAGI (reference sequence). The CDR3 here is CASSHRQYGEQFF. The CDR3 bases are TGTGCCAGCAGCCATAGACAGTACGGTGAGCAGTTCTTC.

The chain carries TRBV9 and TRBJ2-3, with TRBD2 matching 7 bases. Germline V CDR1 and CDR2: SGDLS, YYNGEE. V trimming: 7 bases; J trimming: 2 bases; junction bases outside the gene matches: 13. The CDR3 has 16 residues. The CDR3 DNA reads TGTGCCAGCGGTACTGCCAGACTAGCTTCCACAGATACGCAGTATTTT. Translating it yields CASGTARLASTDTQYF. The whole variable domain, filled in from reference TRBV9 and TRBJ2-3, reads DSGVTQTPKHLITATGQRVTLRCSPRSGDLSVYWYQQSLDQGLQFLIQYYNGEERAKGNILERFSAQQFPDLHSELNLSSLELGDSALYFCASGTARLASTDTQYFGPGTRLTVL.

The CDR3 region has the DNA TGTGCCAGCAGCCGCCAATTGGGGGGGGGCACAGATACGCAGTATTTT. The encoded protein is CASSRQLGGGTDTQYF. This rearrangement joins TRBV7-3 to TRBJ2-3, with 7 bases matching TRBD2. V shed 5 bases and J 1 base; nucleotides not matched to a gene: 9. Germline CDR1 reads SGHTA; CDR2 reads FQGTGA. This CDR3 is built from 16 residues.

The chain recombines TRBV18 with TRBJ1-5, with 8 bases identical to TRBD1. With V trimmed by 6 bases and J by 7 bases, 8 bases remained unmatched. The CDR3 runs 14 residues. CDR1 is KGHSH, CDR2 LQKENI, per germline. This CDR3 is CASSLQGAEQPQHF. For the CDR3, the DNA is TGTGCCAGCTCCCTTCAGGGGGCTGAACAGCCCCAGCATTTT.

The chain employs TRBV6-5 and TRBJ2-7, with a possible D match to TRBD2 (5 bases). Trimming took 5 bases from V and 3 from J, leaving 8 bases between them. CDR1 MNHEY and CDR2 SVGAGI come from the germline V gene. The CDR3 runs 12 residues. This CDR3 reads CASSRGGYEQYF. In DNA, the CDR3 is TGTGCCAGCAGTCGCGGAGGCTACGAGCAGTACTTC.

The gene calls are TRBV7-2 and TRBJ2-1; 13 bases map to TRBD2. The CDR3 runs to 15 residues. CDR1 is SGHTA, CDR2 FQGNSA, per germline. Losses at the gene ends were 2 bases for V and 8 bases for J; bases not matched to a gene: 3. The CDR3 here is CASSLRLAGGHEQFF. In DNA, the CDR3 is TGTGCCAGCAGCTTAAGACTAGCGGGAGGCCATGAGCAGTTCTTC.